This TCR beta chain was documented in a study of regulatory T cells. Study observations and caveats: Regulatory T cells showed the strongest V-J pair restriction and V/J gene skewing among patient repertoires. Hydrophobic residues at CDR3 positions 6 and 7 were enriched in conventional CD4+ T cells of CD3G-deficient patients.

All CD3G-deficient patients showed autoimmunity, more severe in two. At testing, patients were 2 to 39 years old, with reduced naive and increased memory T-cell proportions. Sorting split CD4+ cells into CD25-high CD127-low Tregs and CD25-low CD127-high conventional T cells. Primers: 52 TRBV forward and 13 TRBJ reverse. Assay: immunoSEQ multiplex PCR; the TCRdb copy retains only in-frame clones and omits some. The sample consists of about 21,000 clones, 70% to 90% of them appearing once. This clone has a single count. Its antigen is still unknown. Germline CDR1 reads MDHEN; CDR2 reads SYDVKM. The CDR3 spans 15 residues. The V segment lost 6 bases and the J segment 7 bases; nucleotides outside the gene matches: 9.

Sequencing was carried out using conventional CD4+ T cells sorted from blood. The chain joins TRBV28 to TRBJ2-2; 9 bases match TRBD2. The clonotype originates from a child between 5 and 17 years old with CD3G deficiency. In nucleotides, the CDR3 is TGTGCCAGCAGCCTTATAGCGGGAGCGGGCGGGGAGCTGTTTTTT. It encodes CASSLIAGAGGELFF. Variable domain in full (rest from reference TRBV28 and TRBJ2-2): DVKVTQSSRYLVKRTGEKVFLECVQDMDHENMFWYRQDPGLGLRLIYFSYDVKMKEKGDIPEGYSVSREKKERFSLILESASTNQTSMYLCASSLIAGAGGELFFGEGSRLTVL.